This TCR beta chain was identified during a study of response to subunit inactivated influenza vaccine. Study results and caveats: The authors put forward the suggestion that each seasonal influenza vaccination may bring in only a limited number of new T cells.

TCRdb reanalysed the RT-PCR reads using MiXCR and keeps one entry per CDR3 protein. The sample consists of 500,000 to 600,000 distinct CDR3 sequences, 10% to 15% of them appearing once. This clonotype has only a few counts. Its antigen remains unidentified. Per the germline V gene, CDR1 is LGHNA and CDR2 is YNFKEQ. After removal of 5 bases from V and 10 bases from J, the junction contained 6 bases not matched to a gene. The CDR3 is 13 residues long. The rearrangement uses TRBV4-2 and TRBJ2-4; TRBD1 matches at 9 bases. The specimen was PBMCs from blood, collected roughly 47 days after vaccination. This TCR derives from a man aged 50-60 years who received an inactivated influenza vaccine. In nucleotides, the CDR3 is TGTGCCAGCAGCGGACAGGGGTGGGGGATTCAGTACTTC. Residues: CASSGQGWGIQYF.